This T cell receptor beta chain came from a study of cytomegalovirus exposure and HLA in healthy donors. Findings of the study overall: HLA allele associations emerged for 17,000 or so TCR beta sequences in a later analysis, at 0.05 false discovery rate. Fewer N-insertions than the roughly 670-donor mean were reportedly shown by an Asian-associated ancestry cluster in a later analysis. With further analysis later on, most CMV-associated TCR beta chains appeared HLA-restricted.

With V trimmed by 4 bases and J by 5 bases, 9 bases remained unmatched. The CDR3 sequence is 17 residues long. The germline gives CDR1 SGHNT, CDR2 YYREEE (reference sequence). The PCR contained 60 Vbeta and 13 Jbeta primers. This table comes from immunoSEQ multiplex PCR, and its TCRdb copy is limited to in-frame clones, with some not included. The sample lists 120,000 or so clones; approximately 80% were seen once. With regard to this clone: Antigen: not known.

Material: PBMCs. The V gene is TRBV5-4, the J gene TRBJ2-1; 13 nucleotides agree with TRBD2. The origin of this receptor is a man aged 18 to 30 in good health and CMV-seronegative. The CDR3 spells CASSETSGGMLDNEQFF. The CDR3 nucleotides read TGTGCCAGCAGCGAGACTAGCGGGGGGATGTTGGACAATGAGCAGTTCTTC.